The present T cell receptor (beta chain) was sequenced within a study of shared clonotypes between healthy human individuals. The data were produced by immunoSEQ multiplex PCR, yet TCRdb's version contains in-frame clones alone and is incomplete. The sample lists fewer than 2.5 million clones, roughly 93% occurring once. The germline V gene encodes CDR1 LGHNA and CDR2 YSLEER. This CDR3 region has 15 residues. V dropped 0 bases and J dropped 0 bases, with 6 bases sitting between them. This TCR came from a man between 18 and 35 years old in good health. Some clones in this sample may be carry-over from other donors' samples. The sample comprised naive CD4+ T cells from PBMCs. As for subset: CD45RA+ positively selected. The V and J genes are TRBV4-3 and TRBJ1-3; D is unclear. For the CDR3, the DNA is TGCGCCAGCAGCCAAGATCACGTCTCTGGAAACACCATATATTTT. Residues: CASSQDHVSGNTIYF.